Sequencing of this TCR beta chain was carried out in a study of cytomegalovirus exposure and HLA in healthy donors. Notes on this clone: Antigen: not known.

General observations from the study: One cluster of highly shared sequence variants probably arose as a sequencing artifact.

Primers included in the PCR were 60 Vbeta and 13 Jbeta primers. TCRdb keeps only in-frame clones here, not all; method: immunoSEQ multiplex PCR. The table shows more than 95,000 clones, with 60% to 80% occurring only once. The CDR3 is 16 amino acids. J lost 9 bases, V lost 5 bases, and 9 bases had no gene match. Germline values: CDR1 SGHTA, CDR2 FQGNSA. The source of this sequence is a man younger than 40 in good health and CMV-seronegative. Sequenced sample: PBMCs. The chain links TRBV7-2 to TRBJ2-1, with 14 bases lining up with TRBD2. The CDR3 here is CASSAGLAGVVGEQFF. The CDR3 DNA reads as TGTGCCAGCAGCGCGGGACTAGCGGGAGTAGTGGGTGAGCAGTTCTTC.